This T cell receptor (beta chain) came from a study of blood T cell repertoires in COVID-19. The CDR3 spans 15 residues. CDR1 is SGDLS and CDR2 is YYNGEE in the germline V gene. Trimming took 0 bases from V and 4 from J, leaving 13 bases between them. Assay: immunoSEQ multiplex PCR; the TCRdb copy retains only in-frame clones and omits some. Of approximately 400,000 clones detected, about 87% appear once; the ten largest clones hold over 9.5%. The sequencing sample was made of peripheral blood. The sequence came from a woman in her forties or fifties with COVID-19, enrolled during active disease. The rearrangement joins TRBV9 to TRBJ1-1; no clear D. CDR3 in amino acids: CASSVAAGGVTEAFF. CDR3 DNA sequence: TGTGCCAGCAGCGTAGCGGCGGGTGGGGTCACTGAAGCTTTCTTT.